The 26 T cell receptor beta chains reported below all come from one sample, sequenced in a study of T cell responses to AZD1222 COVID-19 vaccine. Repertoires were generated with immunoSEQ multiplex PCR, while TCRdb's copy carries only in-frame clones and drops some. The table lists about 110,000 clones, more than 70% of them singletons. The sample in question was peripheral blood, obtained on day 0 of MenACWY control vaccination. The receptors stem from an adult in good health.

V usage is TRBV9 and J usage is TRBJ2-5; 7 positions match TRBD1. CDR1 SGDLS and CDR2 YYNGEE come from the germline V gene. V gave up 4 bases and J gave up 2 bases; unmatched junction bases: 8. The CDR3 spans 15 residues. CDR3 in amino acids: CASSPEHRGQETQYF. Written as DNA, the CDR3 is TGTGCCAGCAGCCCTGAGCACAGGGGACAAGAGACCCAGTACTTC.

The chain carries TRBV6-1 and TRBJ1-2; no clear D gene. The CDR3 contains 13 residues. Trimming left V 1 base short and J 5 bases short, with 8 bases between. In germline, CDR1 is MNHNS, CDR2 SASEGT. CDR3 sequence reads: CASSEVVGYGYTF. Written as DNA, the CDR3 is TGTGCCAGCAGTGAAGTGGTGGGATATGGCTACACCTTC.

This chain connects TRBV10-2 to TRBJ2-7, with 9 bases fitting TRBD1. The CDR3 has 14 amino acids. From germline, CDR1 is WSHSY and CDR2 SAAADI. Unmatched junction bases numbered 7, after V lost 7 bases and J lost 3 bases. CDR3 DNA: TGCGCCAGCACCTGGGACAGGGAGTACTACGAGCAGTACTTC. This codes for CASTWDREYYEQYF.

As DNA, the CDR3 is TGTGCCAGCAGTTTAGTGCCTAGCGGGGGGGAGACCCAGTACTTC. Amino acid sequence: CASSLVPSGGETQYF. The chain combines TRBV28 with TRBJ2-5; TRBD2 matches at 11 bases. The CDR3 is 15 residues long. The germline gives CDR1 MDHEN, CDR2 SYDVKM. The ends lost 2 bases at V and 5 bases at J; junction bases unmatched: 4.

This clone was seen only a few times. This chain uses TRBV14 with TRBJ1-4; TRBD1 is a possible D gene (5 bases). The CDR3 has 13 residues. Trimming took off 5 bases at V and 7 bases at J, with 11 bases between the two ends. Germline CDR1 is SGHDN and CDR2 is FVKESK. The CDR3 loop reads CASSDTGGEKLFF. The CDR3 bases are TGTGCCAGCAGCGACACCGGGGGTGAAAAACTGTTTTTT.

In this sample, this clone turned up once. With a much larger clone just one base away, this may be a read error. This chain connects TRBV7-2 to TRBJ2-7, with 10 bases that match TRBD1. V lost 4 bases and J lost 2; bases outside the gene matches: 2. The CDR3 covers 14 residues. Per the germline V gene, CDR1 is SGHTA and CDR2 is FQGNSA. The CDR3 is CASSSGTGAYEQYF. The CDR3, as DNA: TGTGCCAGCAGCTCCGGGACAGGGGCCTACGAGCAGTACTTC.

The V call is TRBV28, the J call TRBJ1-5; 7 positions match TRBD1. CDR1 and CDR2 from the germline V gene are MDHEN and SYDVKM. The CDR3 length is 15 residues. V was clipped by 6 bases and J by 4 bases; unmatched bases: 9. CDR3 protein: CASSDRALGNQPQHF. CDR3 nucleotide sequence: TGTGCCAGCAGCGACAGGGCCTTAGGTAATCAGCCCCAGCATTTT.

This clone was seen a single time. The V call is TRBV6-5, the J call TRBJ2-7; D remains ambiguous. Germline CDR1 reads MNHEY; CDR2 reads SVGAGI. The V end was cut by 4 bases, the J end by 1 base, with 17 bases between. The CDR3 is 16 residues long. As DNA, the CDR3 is TGTGCCAGCAGTTCCAGAGGAAAGTTTCTTTCCTACGAGCAGTACTTC. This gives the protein CASSSRGKFLSYEQYF.

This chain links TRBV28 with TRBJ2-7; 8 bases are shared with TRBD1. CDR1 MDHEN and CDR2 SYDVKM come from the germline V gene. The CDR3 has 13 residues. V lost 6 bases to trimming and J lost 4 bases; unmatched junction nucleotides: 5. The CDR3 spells CASRLDREYEQYF. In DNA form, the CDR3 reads TGTGCCAGCAGGTTGGACAGGGAGTACGAGCAGTACTTC.

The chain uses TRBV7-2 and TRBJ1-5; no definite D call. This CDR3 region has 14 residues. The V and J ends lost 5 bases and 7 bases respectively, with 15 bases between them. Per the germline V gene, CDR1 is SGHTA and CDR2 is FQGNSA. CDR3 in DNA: TGTGCCAGCAGCGTCTACCAGTTGGGCCAGCCCCAGCATTTT. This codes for CASSVYQLGQPQHF.

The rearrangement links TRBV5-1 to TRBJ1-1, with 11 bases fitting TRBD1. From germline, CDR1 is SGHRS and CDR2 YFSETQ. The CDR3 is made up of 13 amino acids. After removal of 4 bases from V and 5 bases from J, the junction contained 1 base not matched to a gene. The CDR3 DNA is TGCGCCAGCAGCGGGGACAGGGGGACTGAAGCTTTCTTT. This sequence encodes CASSGDRGTEAFF.

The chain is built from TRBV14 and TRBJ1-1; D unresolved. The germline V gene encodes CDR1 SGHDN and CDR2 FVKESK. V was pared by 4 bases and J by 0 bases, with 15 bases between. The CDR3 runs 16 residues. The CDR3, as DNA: TGTGCCAGCAGCCGGTCGGTCTTTTTTTTGAACACTGAAGCTTTCTTT. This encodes CASSRSVFFLNTEAFF.

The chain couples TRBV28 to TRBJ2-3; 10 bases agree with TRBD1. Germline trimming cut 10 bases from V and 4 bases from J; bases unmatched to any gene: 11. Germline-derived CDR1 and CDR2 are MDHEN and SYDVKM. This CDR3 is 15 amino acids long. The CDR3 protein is CANSDRGSVSDTQYF. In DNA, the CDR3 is TGTGCCAACTCGGACAGGGGGTCAGTGTCAGATACGCAGTATTTT.

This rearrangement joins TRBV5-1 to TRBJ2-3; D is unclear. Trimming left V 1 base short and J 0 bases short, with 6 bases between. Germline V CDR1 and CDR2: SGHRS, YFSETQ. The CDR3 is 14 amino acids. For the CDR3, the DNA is TGCGCCAGCAGCTTGACGGCTAGCACAGATACGCAGTATTTT. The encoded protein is CASSLTASTDTQYF.

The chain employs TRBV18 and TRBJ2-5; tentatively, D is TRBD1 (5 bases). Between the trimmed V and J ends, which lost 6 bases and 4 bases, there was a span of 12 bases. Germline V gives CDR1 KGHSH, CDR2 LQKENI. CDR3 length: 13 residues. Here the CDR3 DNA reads TGTGCCAGCTCCCCAAGACAGATAGAGACCCAGTACTTC. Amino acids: CASSPRQIETQYF.

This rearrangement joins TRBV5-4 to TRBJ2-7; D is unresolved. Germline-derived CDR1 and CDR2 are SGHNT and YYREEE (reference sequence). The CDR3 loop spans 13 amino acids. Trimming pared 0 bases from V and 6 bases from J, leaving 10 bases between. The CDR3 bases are TGTGCCAGCAGCTTGGAAGGGCCTGGCGAGCAGTACTTC. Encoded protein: CASSLEGPGEQYF.

CDR3 region: CAISGPGTSGVSLSYEQYF. DNA of the CDR3: TGTGCCATCAGTGGACCCGGGACTAGCGGGGTCTCGCTCTCCTACGAGCAGTACTTC. V is TRBV10-3 and J is TRBJ2-7; 13 bases match TRBD2. V shed 4 bases, J shed 0 bases, and the junction held 12 bases outside the gene matches. Germline lookup yields CDR1 ENHRY and CDR2 SYGVKD. This CDR3 comprises 19 residues.

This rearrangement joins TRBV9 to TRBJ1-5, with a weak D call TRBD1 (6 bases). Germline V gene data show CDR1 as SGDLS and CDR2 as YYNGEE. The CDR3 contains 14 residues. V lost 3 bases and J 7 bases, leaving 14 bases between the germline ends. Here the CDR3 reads CASSAEAGDQPQHF. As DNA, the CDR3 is TGTGCCAGCAGCGCTGAGGCAGGGGACCAGCCCCAGCATTTT.

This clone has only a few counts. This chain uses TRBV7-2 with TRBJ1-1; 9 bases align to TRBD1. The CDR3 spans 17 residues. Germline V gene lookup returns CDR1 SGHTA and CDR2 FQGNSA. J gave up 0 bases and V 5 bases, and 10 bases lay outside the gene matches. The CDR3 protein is CASSPVPGQGLNTEAFF. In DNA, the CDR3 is TGTGCCAGCAGCCCTGTCCCGGGACAGGGATTGAACACTGAAGCTTTCTTT.

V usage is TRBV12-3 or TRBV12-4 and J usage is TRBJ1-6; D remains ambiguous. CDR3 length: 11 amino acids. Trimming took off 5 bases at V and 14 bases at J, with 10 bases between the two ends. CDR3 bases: TGTGCCAGCAGTCAAGCGGAGGCCCTCCACTTT. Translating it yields CASSQAEALHF.

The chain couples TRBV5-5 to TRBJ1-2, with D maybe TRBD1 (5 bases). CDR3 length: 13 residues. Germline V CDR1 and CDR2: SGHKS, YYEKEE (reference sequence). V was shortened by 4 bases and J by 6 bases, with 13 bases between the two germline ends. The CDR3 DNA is TGTGCCAGCAGCGCCTACACAGGCAATGGCTACACCTTC. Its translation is CASSAYTGNGYTF.

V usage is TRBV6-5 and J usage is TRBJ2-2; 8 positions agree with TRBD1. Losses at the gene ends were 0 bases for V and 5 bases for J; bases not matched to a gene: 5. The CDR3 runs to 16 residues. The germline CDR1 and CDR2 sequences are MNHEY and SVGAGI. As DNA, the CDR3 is TGTGCCAGCAGTTACTCGCCAGGGGGCGTTACCGGGGAGCTGTTTTTT. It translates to CASSYSPGGVTGELFF.

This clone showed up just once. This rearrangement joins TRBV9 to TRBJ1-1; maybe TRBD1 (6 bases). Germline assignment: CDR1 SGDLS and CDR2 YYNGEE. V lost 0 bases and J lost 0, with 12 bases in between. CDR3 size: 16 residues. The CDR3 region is CASSVGDTGMNTEAFF. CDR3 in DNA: TGTGCCAGCAGCGTAGGGGATACAGGGATGAACACTGAAGCTTTCTTT.

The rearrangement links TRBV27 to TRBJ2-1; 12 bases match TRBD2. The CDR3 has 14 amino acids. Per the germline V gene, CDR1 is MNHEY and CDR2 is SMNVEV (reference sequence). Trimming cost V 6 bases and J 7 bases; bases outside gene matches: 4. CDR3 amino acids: CASSPSGGANEQFF. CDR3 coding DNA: TGTGCCAGCAGCCCTAGCGGGGGGGCAAATGAGCAGTTCTTC.

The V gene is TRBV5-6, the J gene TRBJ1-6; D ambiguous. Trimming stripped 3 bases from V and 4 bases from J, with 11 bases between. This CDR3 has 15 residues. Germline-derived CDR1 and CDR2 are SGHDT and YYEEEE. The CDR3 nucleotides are TGTGCCAGCAGCTGGGTGTCGGATTATAATTCACCCCTCCACTTT. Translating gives CASSWVSDYNSPLHF.

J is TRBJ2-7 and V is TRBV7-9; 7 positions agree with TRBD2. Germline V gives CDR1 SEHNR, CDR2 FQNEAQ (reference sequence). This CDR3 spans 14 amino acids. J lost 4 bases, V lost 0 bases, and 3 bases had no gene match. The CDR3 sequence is CASSLAGGGYEQYF. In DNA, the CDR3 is TGTGCCAGCAGCTTAGCGGGGGGAGGGTACGAGCAGTACTTC.